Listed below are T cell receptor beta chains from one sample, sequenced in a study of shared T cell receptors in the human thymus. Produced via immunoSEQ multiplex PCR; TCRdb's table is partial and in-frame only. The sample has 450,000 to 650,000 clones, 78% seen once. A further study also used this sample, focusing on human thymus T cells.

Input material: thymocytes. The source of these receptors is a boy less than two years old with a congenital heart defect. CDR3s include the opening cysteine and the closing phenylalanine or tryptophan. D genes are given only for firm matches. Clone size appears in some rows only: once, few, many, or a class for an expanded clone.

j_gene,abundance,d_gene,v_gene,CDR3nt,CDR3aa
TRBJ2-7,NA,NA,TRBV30,TGTGCCTGGAGTGTACGTCCCCACCGGGAGTACTTC,CAWSVRPHREYF
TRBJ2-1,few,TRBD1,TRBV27,TGTGCCAGCGGAACAGGGGGTCCCTACAATGAGCAGTTCTTC,CASGTGGPYNEQFF
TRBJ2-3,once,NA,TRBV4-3,TGCGCCAGCAGCCAAGACAGGTACCGGCCCACAGATACGCAGTATTTT,CASSQDRYRPTDTQYF
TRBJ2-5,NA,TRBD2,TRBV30,TGTGCCTGGAGTGTACTGGGACTAGCGGTCCAAGAGACCCAGTACTTC,CAWSVLGLAVQETQYF
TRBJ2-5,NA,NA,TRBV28,TGTGCCAGCAGTTTTGCATTAGCGGCCCAAGAGACCCAGTACTTC,CASSFALAAQETQYF
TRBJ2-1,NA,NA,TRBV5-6,TGTGCCAGCAGCTTGAATGCGGGACTCAATGAGCAGTTCTTC,CASSLNAGLNEQFF
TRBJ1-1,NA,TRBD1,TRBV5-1,TGCGCCAGCAGCTCCAGGGGGCAAGACGCTGAAGCTTTCTTT,CASSSRGQDAEAFF
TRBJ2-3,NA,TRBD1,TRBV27,TGTGCCAGCAGTTTTGGGACAGATTTTCCAGATACGCAGTATTTT,CASSFGTDFPDTQYF
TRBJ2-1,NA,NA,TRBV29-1,TGCAGCGTGGCCGGGACTTCTAACAATGAGCAGTTCTTC,CSVAGTSNNEQFF
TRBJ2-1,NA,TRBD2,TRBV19,TGTGCCAGTAGTATAGGGGGGACTAGCGGGAGGAGGAATGAGCAGTTCTTC,CASSIGGTSGRRNEQFF
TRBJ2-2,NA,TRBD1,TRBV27,TGTGCCAGCAGTTTAGAGACAGGGTCCGGGGAGCTGTTTTTT,CASSLETGSGELFF
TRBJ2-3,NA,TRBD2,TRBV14,TGTGCCAGCAGCCAAGTGGGGGAGGGGTGCTCCAATACGCAGTATTTT,CASSQVGEGCSNTQYF
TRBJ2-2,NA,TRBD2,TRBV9,TGTGCCAGCAGCCAGCCTAGCGGGAGGGTGGACACCGGGGAGCTGTTTTTT,CASSQPSGRVDTGELFF
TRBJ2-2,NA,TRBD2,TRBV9,TGTGCCAGCAGCGTAGGACTAGCGGGAGCATACACCGGGGAGCTGTTTTTT,CASSVGLAGAYTGELFF
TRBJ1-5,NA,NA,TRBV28,TGTGCCAGCAGTTTTGGAACAGTTGATAGCAATCAGCCCCAGCATTTT,CASSFGTVDSNQPQHF
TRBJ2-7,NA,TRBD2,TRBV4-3,TGCGCCAGCAGCCAAGATCCCCCTAGCGGGAGTATTTACGAGCAGTACTTC,CASSQDPPSGSIYEQYF
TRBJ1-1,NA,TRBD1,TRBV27,TGTGCCAGCAGTCCAACAGGGGTTGGCACTGAAGCTTTCTTT,CASSPTGVGTEAFF
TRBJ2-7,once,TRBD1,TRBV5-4,TGTGCCAGCAGACGGGACAGGGGTGCCTACGAGCAGTACTTC,CASRRDRGAYEQYF
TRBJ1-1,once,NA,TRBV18,TGTGCCAGCTCACCAGACCCGGGGACTGAAGCTTTCTTT,CASSPDPGTEAFF
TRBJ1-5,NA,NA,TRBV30,TGTGCCTGGAGTGTCGTCGGGGAGGCCAATCAGCCCCAGCATTTT,CAWSVVGEANQPQHF
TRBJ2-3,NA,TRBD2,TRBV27,TGTGCCAGCAGTTTATTTCCTAGCGGTTTCACAGATACGCAGTATTTT,CASSLFPSGFTDTQYF
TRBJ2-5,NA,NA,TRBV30,TGTGCCTGGAGTCGCCCACAGAGGGAGTGGCAGTACTTC,CAWSRPQREWQYF
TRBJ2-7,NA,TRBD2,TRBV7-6,TGTGCCAGCAGCTTACTCACTAGCGGGGCCAGGAGCTCCTACGAGCAGTACTTC,CASSLLTSGARSSYEQYF
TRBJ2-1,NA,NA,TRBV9,TGTGCCAGCAGCAGCGAGGGGCGGGGCTCCTACAATGAGCAGTTCTTC,CASSSEGRGSYNEQFF
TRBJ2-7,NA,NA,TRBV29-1,TGCAGCGTTGTCCTCCCCCCGGTTCACGAGCAGTACTTC,CSVVLPPVHEQYF
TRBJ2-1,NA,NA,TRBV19,TGTGCCAGTAGTATAGAGGTAATAGCACACTACAATGAGCAGTTCTTC,CASSIEVIAHYNEQFF
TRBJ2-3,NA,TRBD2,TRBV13,TGTGCCAGCAGCTTAATCGTGATTGGCGGGAGGCCCACAGATACGCAGTATTTT,CASSLIVIGGRPTDTQYF
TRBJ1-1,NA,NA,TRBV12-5,TGTGCTAGTGGTTTGTTACCAGGGGACCTGAACACTGAAGCTTTCTTT,CASGLLPGDLNTEAFF
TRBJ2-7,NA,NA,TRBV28,TGTGCCAGCAGTACGCCCAGGGGCCGACCTTACGAGCAGTACTTC,CASSTPRGRPYEQYF
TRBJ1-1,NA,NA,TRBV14,TGTGCCAGCAGCCTTTGGCGGCAGGGGAACACTGAAGCTTTCTTT,CASSLWRQGNTEAFF
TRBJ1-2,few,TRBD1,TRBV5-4,TGTGCCAGCAGGGGGACAGGAAATTATAACTATGGCTACACCTTC,CASRGTGNYNYGYTF
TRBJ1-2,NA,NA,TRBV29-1,TGCAGCGTTGGCCCTTCCCGCCTTGGGACACCTAACTATGGCTACACCTTC,CSVGPSRLGTPNYGYTF
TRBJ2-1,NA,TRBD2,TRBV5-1,TGCGCCAGCAGCTTGGGCTGGACTAGCGGGGATTACAATGAGCAGTTCTTC,CASSLGWTSGDYNEQFF
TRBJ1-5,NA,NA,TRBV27,TGTGCCAGCAGAACAGACACAGATAGCAATCAGCCCCAGCATTTT,CASRTDTDSNQPQHF
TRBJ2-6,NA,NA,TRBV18,TGTGCCAGCTCACCCCGGACAGTGATCTCTGGGGCCAACGTCCTGACTTTC,CASSPRTVISGANVLTF
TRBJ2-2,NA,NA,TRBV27,TGTGCCAGCAGTTTAGCGTGTCCTTGGGAGCGGGCCGGGGAGCTGTTTTTT,CASSLACPWERAGELFF
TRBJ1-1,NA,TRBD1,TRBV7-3,TGTGCCAGCAGGGACAGGAGGTCTGAAGCTTTCTTT,CASRDRRSEAFF
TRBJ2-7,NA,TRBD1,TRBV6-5,TGTGCCAGCAGGGCCGGGACAGGGATGAACGAGCAGTACTTC,CASRAGTGMNEQYF
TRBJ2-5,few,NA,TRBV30,TGTGCCTGGAGTGTAGACAGCCGCAACCTCCAAGAGACCCAGTACTTC,CAWSVDSRNLQETQYF
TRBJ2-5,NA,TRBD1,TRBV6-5,TGTGCCAGCAGGCCCAGGACAGGGGGCAAAGAGACCCAGTACTTC,CASRPRTGGKETQYF
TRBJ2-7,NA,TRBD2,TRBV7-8,TGTGCCAGCAGCTCGAGGTCCAAAAGCGGGAGCTACGAGCAGTACTTC,CASSSRSKSGSYEQYF
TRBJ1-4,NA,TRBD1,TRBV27,TGTGCCAGCAGTTTGGACAGGGGTAATGAAAAACTGTTTTTT,CASSLDRGNEKLFF
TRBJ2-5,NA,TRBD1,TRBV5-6,TGTGCCAGCAGCTTGGAGGGGACAGGGGGAGAGACCCAGTACTTC,CASSLEGTGGETQYF
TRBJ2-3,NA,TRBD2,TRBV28,TGTGCCAGCATCGGCGGGAGGACAGATACGCAGTATTTT,CASIGGRTDTQYF
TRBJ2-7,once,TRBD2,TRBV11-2,TGTGCCAGCACCGACCCGGGAGGGGTCGACGAGCAGTACTTC,CASTDPGGVDEQYF
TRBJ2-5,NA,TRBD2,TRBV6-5,TGTGCCAGCAGTTTAACTGCTAGCGGACTGCAAGAGACCCAGTACTTC,CASSLTASGLQETQYF
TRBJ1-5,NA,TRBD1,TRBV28,TGTGCCAGCGGGCCCCCCCACCAGACAGGGTCCGGCAATCAGCCCCAGCATTTT,CASGPPHQTGSGNQPQHF
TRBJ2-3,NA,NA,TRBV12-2,TGTGCAAGTCGCTTGGGAGCGGACCGGGGCACAGATACGCAGTATTTT,CASRLGADRGTDTQYF
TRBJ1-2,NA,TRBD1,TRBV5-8,TGTGCCAGCAGCTCCGGACAGGGGAAGATAGGGGGCTACACCTTC,CASSSGQGKIGGYTF
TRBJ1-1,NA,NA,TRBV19,TGTGCCAGTAGTATCGGGGTGACGGTCACTGAAGCTTTCTTT,CASSIGVTVTEAFF
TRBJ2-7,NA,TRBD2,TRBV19,TGTGCCAGTAGTACGACCAGCGGTAGCGGGAGGTCCTACGAGCAGTACTTC,CASSTTSGSGRSYEQYF
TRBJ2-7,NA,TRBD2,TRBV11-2,TGTGCCAGCAGCTTAGAGGGCGGTAAGCGGGAGTACCACGAGCAGTACTTC,CASSLEGGKREYHEQYF
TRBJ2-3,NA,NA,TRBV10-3,TGTGCCATCAGTGACGGCACAGATACGCAGTATTTT,CAISDGTDTQYF